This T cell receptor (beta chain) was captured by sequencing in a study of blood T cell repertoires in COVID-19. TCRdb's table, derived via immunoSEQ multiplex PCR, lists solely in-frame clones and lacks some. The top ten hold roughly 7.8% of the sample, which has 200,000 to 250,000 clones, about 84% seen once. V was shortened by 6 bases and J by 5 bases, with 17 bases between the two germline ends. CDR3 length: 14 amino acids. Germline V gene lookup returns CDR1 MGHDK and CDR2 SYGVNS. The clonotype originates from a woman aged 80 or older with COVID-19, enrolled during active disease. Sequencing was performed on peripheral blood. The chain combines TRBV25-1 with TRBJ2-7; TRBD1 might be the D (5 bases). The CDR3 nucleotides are TGTGCCAGCAGAGGGGCAGCAAACCGCCACGAGCAGTACTTC. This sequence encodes CASRGAANRHEQYF.